The sequence of this T cell receptor (beta chain) was determined in a study of technical replicates of blood from a handful of donors. Assay: immunoSEQ multiplex PCR; the TCRdb copy retains only in-frame clones and omits some. The table has 70,000 to 95,000 clones, about 91% seen once; the top ten hold about 0.35%. The CDR3 sequence is 17 residues long. V was shortened by 1 base and J by 0 bases, with 13 bases between the two germline ends. CDR1 is LNHDA, CDR2 SQIVND, per germline (reference sequence). V and J are TRBV19 and TRBJ1-3, with D perhaps matching TRBD1 (5 bases). The TCR originated in a human donor in good health. Some clones in this sample may be carry-over from other donors' samples. The sample taken for sequencing was T cells isolated from PBMCs. Here the CDR3 DNA reads TGTGCCAGTAGTATAGCTCAGGACACGTACTCTGGAAACACCATATATTTT. Its protein is CASSIAQDTYSGNTIYF.